This T cell receptor beta chain was sequenced during a study of blood T cell repertoires in COVID-19. Study-wide context: The cDNA or gDNA used as material had been derived from T cells, B-cell-depleted T cells, or PBMCs.

Study processing details: Amplifying reference gene primers gave estimates of nucleated cell counts. Here immunoSEQ multiplex PCR was the method, and the copy in TCRdb shows in-frame clones only, minus some. V and J calls and clone size are as listed in that table; D and trimming were resolved from the DNA. The sample carries some 230,000 clones, roughly 80% recorded once. The CDR3 is made up of 19 amino acids. V was clipped by 4 bases and J by 0 bases, with 24 bases between them. Germline lookup yields CDR1 SGHNT and CDR2 YYREEE (reference sequence). The clonotype originates from a woman in her fifties or sixties who had recovered from COVID-19. The rearrangement joins TRBV5-4 to TRBJ2-3, with TRBD2 as a possible D gene (7 bases). Sample: peripheral blood. CDR3 protein: CASSRGGGPRSTSTDTQYF. Here the CDR3 DNA reads TGTGCCAGCAGCCGTGGGGGGGGGCCTCGCTCGACTAGCACAGATACGCAGTATTTT.